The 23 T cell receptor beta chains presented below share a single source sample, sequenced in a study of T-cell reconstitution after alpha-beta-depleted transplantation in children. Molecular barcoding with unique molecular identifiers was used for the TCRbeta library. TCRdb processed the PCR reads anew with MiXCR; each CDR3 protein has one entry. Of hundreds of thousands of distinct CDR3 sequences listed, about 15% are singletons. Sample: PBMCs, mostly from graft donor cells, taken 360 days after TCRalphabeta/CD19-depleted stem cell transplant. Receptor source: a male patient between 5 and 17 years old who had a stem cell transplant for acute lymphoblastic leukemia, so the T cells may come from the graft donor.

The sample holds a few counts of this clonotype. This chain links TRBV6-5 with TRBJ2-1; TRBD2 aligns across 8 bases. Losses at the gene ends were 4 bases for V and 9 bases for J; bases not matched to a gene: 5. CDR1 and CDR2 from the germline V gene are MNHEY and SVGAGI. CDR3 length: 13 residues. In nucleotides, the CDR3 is TGTGCCAGCAGTTCCGGCGGGAGGCTTGAGCAGTTCTTC. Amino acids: CASSSGGRLEQFF.

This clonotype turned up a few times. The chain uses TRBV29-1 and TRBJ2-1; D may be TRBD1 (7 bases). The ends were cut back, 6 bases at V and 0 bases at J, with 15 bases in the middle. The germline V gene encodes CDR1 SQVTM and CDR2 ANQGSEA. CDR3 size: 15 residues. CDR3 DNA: TGCAGCGTGGGAGGAGGGGGCGTCTCCTACAATGAGCAGTTCTTC. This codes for CSVGGGGVSYNEQFF.

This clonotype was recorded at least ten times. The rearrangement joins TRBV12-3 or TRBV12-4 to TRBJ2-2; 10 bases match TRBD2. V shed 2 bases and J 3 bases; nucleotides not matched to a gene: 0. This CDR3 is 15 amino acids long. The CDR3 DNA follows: TGTGCCAGCAGTTTACTAGCGGGAGACACCGGGGAGCTGTTTTTT. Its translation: CASSLLAGDTGELFF.

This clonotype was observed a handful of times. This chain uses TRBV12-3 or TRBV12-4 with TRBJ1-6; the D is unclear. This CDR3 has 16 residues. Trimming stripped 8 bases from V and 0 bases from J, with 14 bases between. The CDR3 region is CASGPRVSSYNSPLHF. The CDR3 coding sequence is TGTGCCAGCGGTCCCCGCGTGAGCTCCTATAATTCACCCCTCCACTTT.

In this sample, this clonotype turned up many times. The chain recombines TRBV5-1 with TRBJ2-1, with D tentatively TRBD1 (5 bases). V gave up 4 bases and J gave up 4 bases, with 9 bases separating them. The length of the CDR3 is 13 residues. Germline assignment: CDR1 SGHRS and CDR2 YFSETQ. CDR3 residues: CASSRDSYNEQFF. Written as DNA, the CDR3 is TGCGCCAGCAGCCGCGACAGTTACAATGAGCAGTTCTTC.

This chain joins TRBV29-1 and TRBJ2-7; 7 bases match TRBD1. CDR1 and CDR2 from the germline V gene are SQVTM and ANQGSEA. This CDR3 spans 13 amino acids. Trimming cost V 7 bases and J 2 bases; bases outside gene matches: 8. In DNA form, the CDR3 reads TGCAGCGCTGAGGGACAGAGTGCCTACGAGCAGTACTTC. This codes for CSAEGQSAYEQYF.

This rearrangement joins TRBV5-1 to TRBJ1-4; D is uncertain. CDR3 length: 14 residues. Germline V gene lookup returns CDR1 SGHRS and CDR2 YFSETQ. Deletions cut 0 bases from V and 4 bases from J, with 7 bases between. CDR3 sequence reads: CASSLAPLNEKLFF. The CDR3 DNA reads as TGCGCCAGCAGCTTGGCACCTCTTAATGAAAAACTGTTTTTT.

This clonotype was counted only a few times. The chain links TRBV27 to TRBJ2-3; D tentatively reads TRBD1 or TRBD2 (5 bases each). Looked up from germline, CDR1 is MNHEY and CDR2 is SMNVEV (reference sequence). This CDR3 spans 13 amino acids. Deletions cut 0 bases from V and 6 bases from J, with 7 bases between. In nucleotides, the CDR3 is TGTGCCAGCAGTTTATCTGAGGGGGATACGCAGTATTTT. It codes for CASSLSEGDTQYF.

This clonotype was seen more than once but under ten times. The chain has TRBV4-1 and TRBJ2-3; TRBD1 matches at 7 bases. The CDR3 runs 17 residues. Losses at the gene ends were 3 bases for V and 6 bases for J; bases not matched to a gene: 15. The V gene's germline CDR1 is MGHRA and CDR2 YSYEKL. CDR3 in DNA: TGCGCCAGCAGCCACCCACCACTCAGGACAGGAGTGGATACGCAGTATTTT. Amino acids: CASSHPPLRTGVDTQYF.

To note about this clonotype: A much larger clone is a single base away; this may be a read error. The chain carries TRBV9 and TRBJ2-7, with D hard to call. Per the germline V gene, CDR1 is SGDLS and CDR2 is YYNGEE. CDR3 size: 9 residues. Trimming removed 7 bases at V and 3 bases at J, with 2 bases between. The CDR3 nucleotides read TGTGCCAGCGACTACGAGCAGTACTTC. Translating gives CASDYEQYF.

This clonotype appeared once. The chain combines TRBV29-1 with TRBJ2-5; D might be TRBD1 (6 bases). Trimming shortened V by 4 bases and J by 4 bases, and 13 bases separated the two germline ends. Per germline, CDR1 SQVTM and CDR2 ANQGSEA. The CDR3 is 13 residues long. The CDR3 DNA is TGCAGCGTTGGAGGGGGAGAGTCAGAGACCCAGTACTTC. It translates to CSVGGGESETQYF.

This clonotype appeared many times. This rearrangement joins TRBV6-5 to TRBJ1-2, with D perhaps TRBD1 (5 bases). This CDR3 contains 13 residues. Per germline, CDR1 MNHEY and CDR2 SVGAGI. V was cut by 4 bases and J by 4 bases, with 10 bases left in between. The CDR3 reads CASSLGPIYGYTF. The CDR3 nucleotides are TGTGCCAGCAGTTTGGGGCCGATCTATGGCTACACCTTC.

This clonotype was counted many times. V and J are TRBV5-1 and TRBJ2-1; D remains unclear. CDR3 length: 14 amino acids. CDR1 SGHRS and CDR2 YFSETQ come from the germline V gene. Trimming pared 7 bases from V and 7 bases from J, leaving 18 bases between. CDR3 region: CASDVGGLRNEQFF. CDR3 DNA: TGCGCCAGCGACGTCGGCGGCTTGCGGAATGAGCAGTTCTTC.

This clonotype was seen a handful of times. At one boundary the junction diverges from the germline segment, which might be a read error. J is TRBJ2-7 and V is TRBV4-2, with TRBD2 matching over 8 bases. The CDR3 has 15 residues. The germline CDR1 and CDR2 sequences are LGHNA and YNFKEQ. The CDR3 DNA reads TGTGCCAGCAGCGAAGACGGGAGGGGGGGTAGCGAGCAGTACTTC. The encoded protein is CASSEDGRGGSEQYF.

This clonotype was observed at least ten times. The DNA for the CDR3 is TGTGCCAGCAGTTTACGGGAACCCTACGAGCAGTACTTC. This codes for CASSLREPYEQYF. This rearrangement joins TRBV27 to TRBJ2-7, with a tentative D call TRBD2 (5 bases). Germline V gives CDR1 MNHEY, CDR2 SMNVEV (reference sequence). There are 13 residues in the CDR3. Trimming cost V 2 bases and J 2 bases, with 7 bases left between them.

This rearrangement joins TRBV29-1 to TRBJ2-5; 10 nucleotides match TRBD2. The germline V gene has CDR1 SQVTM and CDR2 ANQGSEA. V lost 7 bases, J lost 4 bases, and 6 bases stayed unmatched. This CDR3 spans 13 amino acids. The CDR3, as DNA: TGCAGCGGGGGGGTAGCGGGAGGAGAGACCCAGTACTTC. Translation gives CSGGVAGGETQYF.

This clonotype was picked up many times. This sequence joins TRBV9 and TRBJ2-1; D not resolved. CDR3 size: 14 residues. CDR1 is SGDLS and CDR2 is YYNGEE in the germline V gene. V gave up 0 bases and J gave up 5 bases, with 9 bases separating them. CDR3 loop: CASSVEIPNNEQFF. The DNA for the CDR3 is TGTGCCAGCAGCGTAGAGATCCCGAACAATGAGCAGTTCTTC.

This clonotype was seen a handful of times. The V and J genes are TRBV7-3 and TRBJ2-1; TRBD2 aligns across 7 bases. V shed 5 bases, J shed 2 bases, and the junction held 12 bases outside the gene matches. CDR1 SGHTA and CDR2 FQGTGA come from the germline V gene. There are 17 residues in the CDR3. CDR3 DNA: TGTGCCAGCAGCCCTGGCGGGCTAGCGGTAACCTACAATGAGCAGTTCTTC. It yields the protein CASSPGGLAVTYNEQFF. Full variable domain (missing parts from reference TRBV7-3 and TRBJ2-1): GAGVSQTPSNKVTEKGKYVELRCDPISGHTALYWYRQSLGQGPEFLIYFQGTGAADDSGLPNDRFFAVRPEGSVSTLKIQRTERGDSAVYLCASSPGGLAVTYNEQFFGPGTRLTVL.

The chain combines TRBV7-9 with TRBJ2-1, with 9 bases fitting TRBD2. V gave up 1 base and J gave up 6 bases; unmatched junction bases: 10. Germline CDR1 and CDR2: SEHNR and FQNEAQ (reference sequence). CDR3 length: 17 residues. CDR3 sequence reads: CASSLGVIAGEGNEQFF. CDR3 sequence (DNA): TGTGCCAGCAGCTTAGGGGTTATAGCGGGAGAGGGCAATGAGCAGTTCTTC. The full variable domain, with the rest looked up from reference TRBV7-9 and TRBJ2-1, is DTGVSQNPRHKITKRGQNVTFRCDPISEHNRLYWYRQTLGQGPEFLTYFQNEAQLEKSRLLSDRFSAERPKGSFSTLEIQRTEQGDSAMYLCASSLGVIAGEGNEQFFGPGTRLTVL.

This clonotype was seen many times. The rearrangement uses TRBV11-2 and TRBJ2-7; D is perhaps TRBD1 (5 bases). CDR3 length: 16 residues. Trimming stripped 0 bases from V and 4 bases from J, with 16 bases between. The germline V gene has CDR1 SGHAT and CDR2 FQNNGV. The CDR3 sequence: CASSLEGRARIYEQYF. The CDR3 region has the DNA TGTGCCAGCAGCTTAGAAGGCAGGGCACGTATTTACGAGCAGTACTTC.

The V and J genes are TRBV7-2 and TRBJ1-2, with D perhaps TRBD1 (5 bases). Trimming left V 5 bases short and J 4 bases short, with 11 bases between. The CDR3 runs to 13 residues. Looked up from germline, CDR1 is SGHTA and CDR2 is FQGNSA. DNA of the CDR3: TGTGCCAGCAGCGTCCGACAGTTCTATGGCTACACCTTC. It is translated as CASSVRQFYGYTF.

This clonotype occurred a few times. The CDR3 DNA sequence: TGTGCCAGCAGCTTAGCGTGGGGTAATGAAGCTTTCTTT. Residues: CASSLAWGNEAFF. This rearrangement joins TRBV11-2 to TRBJ1-1; unclear D gene. V lost 1 base to trimming and J lost 7 bases, with 10 bases between them. CDR1 is SGHAT, CDR2 FQNNGV, per germline. The CDR3 extends over 13 amino acids.

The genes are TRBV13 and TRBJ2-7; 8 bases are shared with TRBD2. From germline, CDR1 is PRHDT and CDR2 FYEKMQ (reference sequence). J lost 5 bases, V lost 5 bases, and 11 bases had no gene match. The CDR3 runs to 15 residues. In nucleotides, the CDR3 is TGTGCCAGCAGCCCCATCGGCGGGGGGCGGCACGAGCAGTACTTC. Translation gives CASSPIGGGRHEQYF.